This T cell receptor beta chain is from a study of OX40 agonist ivuxolimab in advanced cancers. Sequenced by immunoSEQ multiplex PCR; TCRdb stores in-frame clones only, minus some. This table has about 80,000 clones, about 83% appearing once. The length of the CDR3 is 15 residues. Trimming cost V 6 bases and J 0 bases, with 12 bases left between them. Germline V gene data show CDR1 as MNHNY and CDR2 as SVGAGI (reference sequence). The origin of this receptor is an adult with an advanced solid tumor such as melanoma, head and neck, liver or kidney cancer. The sequenced sample was CD4+ or CD8+ T cells sorted from blood, obtained in a trial of the OX40 agonist ivuxolimab. V usage is TRBV6-6 and J usage is TRBJ1-3; D uncertain. The CDR3 sequence is CASSLASFSGNTIYF. The CDR3, as DNA: TGTGCCAGCAGCTTAGCGTCGTTCTCTGGAAACACCATATATTTT.